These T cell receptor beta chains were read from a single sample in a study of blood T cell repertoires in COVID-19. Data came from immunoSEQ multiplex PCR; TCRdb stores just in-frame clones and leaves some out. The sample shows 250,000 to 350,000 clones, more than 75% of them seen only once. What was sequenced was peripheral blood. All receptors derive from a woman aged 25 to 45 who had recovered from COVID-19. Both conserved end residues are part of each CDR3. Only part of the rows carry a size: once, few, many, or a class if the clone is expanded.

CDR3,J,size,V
CASSLGQNTEAFF,TRBJ1-1,.,TRBV19
CASSYTGTERETQYF,TRBJ2-5,.,TRBV6-2/TRBV6-3
CSVGDWRSEQYF,TRBJ2-7,.,TRBV29-1
CASSPSAYETQYF,TRBJ2-5,.,TRBV7-9
CASSERGEQYF,TRBJ2-7,.,TRBV2
CASSVSHRGEAFF,TRBJ1-1,.,TRBV9
CASSSGRWVGENEQFF,TRBJ2-1,.,TRBV11-3
CASSGTGGDAGELFF,TRBJ2-2,.,TRBV7-3
CATREGNIQYF,TRBJ2-4,.,TRBV19
CASHGYTGDTEAFF,TRBJ1-1,few,TRBV5-1
CASSIGRDRDRGYGANVLTF,TRBJ2-6,few,TRBV19
CSASNLTSISQYF,TRBJ2-3,.,TRBV20-1
CSASDRVGHEQYF,TRBJ2-7,.,TRBV29-1
CASSSGGPDTQYF,TRBJ2-3,.,TRBV6-2/TRBV6-3
CSASTGSGANVLTF,TRBJ2-6,.,TRBV29-1
CASSPRQAGTYEQYF,TRBJ2-7,.,TRBV28
CASSSPQGTDTQYF,TRBJ2-3,.,TRBV7-9
CASSTGWIPEKLFF,TRBJ1-4,.,TRBV19
CASSLEVGTGGWDSPLHF,TRBJ1-6,.,TRBV7-8
CASSGAGRASNEQYF,TRBJ2-7,.,TRBV5-6
CASSIGTQSYNEQFF,TRBJ2-1,.,TRBV19
CASTRDTGFGELFF,TRBJ1-4,.,TRBV6-5
CASRDWGDGETQYF,TRBJ2-5,.,TRBV28
CASSPPGERRETQYF,TRBJ2-5,.,TRBV11-2
CASSPQGRGELFF,TRBJ2-2,few,TRBV5-6
CASSLAARDRGKYEQYF,TRBJ2-7,once,TRBV28
CASSPTAGDQPQHF,TRBJ1-5,.,TRBV4-1
CASSDGRWGDDNSPLHF,TRBJ1-6,.,TRBV5-1
CATREVLSYEQYF,TRBJ2-7,.,TRBV6-5
CASTGGTGGFDEQFF,TRBJ2-1,.,TRBV7-9
CASSSGQVFAGELFF,TRBJ2-2,.,TRBV5-4
CASSSGTGGDEQFF,TRBJ2-1,.,TRBV27
CASSQEGVTDTQYF,TRBJ2-3,.,TRBV4-1
CSVVGDTGGTEAFF,TRBJ1-1,.,TRBV29-1